This T cell receptor beta chain was retrieved from a study of CD8+CD57+ T cells in acquired aplastic anemia. Study as a whole: Recorded DNA amounts for sorted CD4+ and CD8+ cells had an average of approximately 3 ug.

Previously, flow cytometry had revealed CD8+CD57+ cell expansion in the patients chosen for sequencing. All patients had severe acquired aplastic anemia. Findings and limits, study-wide: Comparison of patients with controls identified twenty-nine shared CD8+ CDR3 sequences.

A few counts support this clonotype. The target antigen is unknown. Germline is not matched at one junction end, which may reflect a read error. Germline V gene lookup returns CDR1 ENHRY and CDR2 SYGVKD. The CDR3 spans 17 residues. Genomic DNA acted as the template from which TCR beta VDJ combination and CDR3 sequence profiling were carried out. TCRdb re-analysed the reads in MiXCR, keeping a single row per CDR3 protein. The profile covers 400,000 to 600,000 distinct CDR3 sequences, with roughly 34% appearing a single time and less than 0.85% taken by the ten largest. The rearrangement joins TRBV10-3 to TRBJ2-7; 8 bases line up with TRBD1. The receptor's source is a human donor with aplastic anemia. The sequenced material came from sorted CD4+, CD8+, or CD8+CD57+ T cells (not recorded which) from PBMCs. Here the CDR3 reads CASSEQGLQGDDFEQYF. The CDR3 DNA reads as TGTGCCAGCAGTGAGCAGGGCCTACAGGGGGACGATTTCGAGCAGTACTTC.